This section outlines one TCR beta chain sequence together with its context. In germline, CDR1 is SEHNR, CDR2 FQNEAQ (reference sequence). There are 15 residues in the CDR3. The ends were cut back, 3 bases at V and 0 bases at J, with 12 bases in the middle. The sample originates from a study of blood T cell repertoires in COVID-19. Produced via immunoSEQ multiplex PCR; TCRdb's table is partial and in-frame only. The sample carries about 160,000 clones, over 75% recorded once. The specimen was PBMCs or T cells enriched from blood (not recorded which). This TCR was recovered from a woman aged 40 to 50 with acute COVID-19. The chain combines TRBV7-9 with TRBJ2-7, with D unclear. The CDR3 DNA is TGTGCCAGCAGCTTTGCCTGGGCGAACTCCTACGAGCAGTACTTC. Residues: CASSFAWANSYEQYF.